This TCR beta chain derives from a study of blood T cells in healthy people across ages. This CDR3 comprises 14 residues. Losses at the gene ends were 5 bases for V and 0 bases for J; bases not matched to a gene: 2. Germline lookup yields CDR1 LGHNA and CDR2 YSLEER. As for this clonotype: The antigen is undetermined.

Study-wide results and limits: Researchers said unsorted PBMCs prevented a conclusive naive versus antigen-experienced comparison. With age, beta diversity per million T cells declined roughly linearly, significantly by 40. The long-lived group displayed more naive CD4+ cells, plus higher diversity, than the aged donors did.

Primers used in a second PCR of about 6 to 11 cycles were a sample-barcoded 5' primer and a J-beta primer mix. With 12 random nucleotides, a template-switch adaptor tagged each individual cDNA molecule. TCRdb fed the 5' RACE reads into MiXCR, producing one record per CDR3 protein. Of 700,000 to 950,000 distinct CDR3 sequences in the sample, roughly 44% were seen once. The J gene is TRBJ2-3, the V gene TRBV4-3; TRBD1 aligns across 7 bases. Material: blood. The sequence came from a woman aged 60-75 years in good health. CDR3 bases: TGCGCCAGCAGCACGGACAGGAGCACAGATACGCAGTATTTT. Translated, it gives CASSTDRSTDTQYF.